This T cell receptor beta chain was documented in a study of T cells in Graves' hyperthyroidism and ophthalmopathy. Study-wide points: Blood shared most expanded thyroid clonotypes above 0.001.

CDR3 length: 14 amino acids. Trimming pared 5 bases from V and 7 bases from J, leaving 18 bases between. In germline, CDR1 is MDHEN, CDR2 SYDVKM. Amplification of TCR beta CDR3 regions was performed using RNA transcripts as template. In the first-round RT-PCR of the TCR CDR3, the HTBI primer set was used. TCRdb reprocessed the multiplex PCR reads with MiXCR, giving one entry per CDR3 protein. The table records 200,000 to 250,000 distinct CDR3 sequences, more than 15% of them present only once. This clonotype was seen many times. As yet, its antigen is unknown. Stability of Graves' hyperthyroidism was defined as absent ophthalmopathy progression within 18 months.

The sample comprised blood. This sequence was found in a man aged 50-60 years with Graves' hyperthyroidism. The chain links TRBV28 to TRBJ2-7; weak D call: TRBD2 (5 bases). As DNA, the CDR3 is TGTGCCAGCAGTCTCGGACTTCGAGTACGAGAGCAGTACTTC. Its protein is CASSLGLRVREQYF.